This entry lists 25 T cell receptor beta chains sequenced from one sample in a study of cytomegalovirus exposure and HLA in healthy donors. PCR primers comprised 60 Vbeta and 13 Jbeta primers. Sequencing was performed with immunoSEQ multiplex PCR; in TCRdb, only in-frame clones are kept and a portion is missing. The sample includes some 96,000 clones, around 80% of them seen just once. Sequenced input: PBMCs. These receptors came from a woman aged 55-70 years in good health and CMV-seronegative.

Written as DNA, the CDR3 is TGTGCCAGCAGCCCTGGAGGGCGGGAGGGCCGTCGGGAGACCCAGTACTTC. Residues: CASSPGGREGRRETQYF. This chain uses TRBV27 with TRBJ2-5, with 9 bases lining up with TRBD2. The CDR3 has 17 amino acids. Germline assignment: CDR1 MNHEY and CDR2 SMNVEV (reference sequence). V gave up 6 bases and J gave up 5 bases; unmatched junction bases: 16.

The chain uses TRBV29-1 and TRBJ2-7; TRBD2 agrees at 7 bases. The J call is in doubt because the DNA end fits TRBJ2-5 better. Germline V gene lookup returns CDR1 SQVTM and CDR2 ANQGSEA. The CDR3 extends over 13 amino acids. The CDR3 DNA follows: TGCAGCGCCCCCCGTAGCGGGCGGGAGACCCAGTACTTC. Residues: CSAPRSGRETQYF.

This sequence joins TRBV20-1 and TRBJ2-7, with D unclear. Germline-derived CDR1 and CDR2 are DFQATT and SNEGSKA (reference sequence). This CDR3 spans 10 amino acids. V was pared by 3 bases and J by 7 bases, with 7 bases between. CDR3 sequence (DNA): TGCAGTGCTAGCCGGTTAGAGCAGTACTTC. This sequence encodes CSASRLEQYF.

This clone was detected only once. The CDR3 loop reads CASSSIDRDTEAFF. The CDR3 nucleotides read TGTGCCAGCAGCTCTATAGACAGAGACACTGAAGCTTTCTTT. The rearrangement joins TRBV7-2 to TRBJ1-1, with a weak D call TRBD1 (5 bases). CDR3 length: 14 amino acids. The V end lost 4 bases, the J end lost 3 bases, and 12 bases lay between the germline ends. The germline V gene has CDR1 SGHTA and CDR2 FQGNSA.

The chain uses TRBV7-8 and TRBJ2-6, with 10 bases that match TRBD1. This CDR3 is built from 18 residues. The J segment lost 0 bases and the V segment lost 4 bases, leaving 6 bases of the junction unmatched. CDR1 SGHVS and CDR2 FQNEAQ come from the germline V gene. The DNA of the CDR3 is TGTGCCAGCAGCTCCCGGGACAGGGGTAGCTCTGGGGCCAACGTCCTGACTTTC. This encodes CASSSRDRGSSGANVLTF.

This chain connects TRBV6-5 to TRBJ1-4; D is unresolved. V lost 7 bases and J 5 bases, leaving 8 bases between the germline ends. CDR3 length: 12 residues. The germline V gene has CDR1 MNHEY and CDR2 SVGAGI. As DNA, the CDR3 is TGTGCCAGCATGACATGGAATGAAAAACTGTTTTTT. Translated, it gives CASMTWNEKLFF.

This clone came up once. CDR3 in amino acids: CASSFNSVNEKLFF. In DNA form, the CDR3 reads TGTGCCAGCAGCTTCAATTCAGTGAATGAAAAACTGTTTTTT. The chain employs TRBV7-9 and TRBJ1-4; no definite D call. Germline V gives CDR1 SEHNR, CDR2 FQNEAQ (reference sequence). V dropped 3 bases and J dropped 5 bases, with 10 bases sitting between them. There are 14 residues in the CDR3.

V is TRBV4-2 and J is TRBJ2-1; 8 bases are shared with TRBD2. The CDR3 spans 16 residues. The junction had 4 bases not matched to a gene; V was cut back by 0 bases and J by 3 bases. Germline V gene sequence: CDR1 LGHNA, CDR2 YNFKEQ. The CDR3 loop is CASSQESSGSYNEQFF. The DNA for the CDR3 is TGTGCCAGCAGCCAAGAATCCAGCGGGAGCTACAATGAGCAGTTCTTC.

In its sample, this clone ranks as medium-sized. The gene calls are TRBV29-1 and TRBJ1-1; 7 bases agree with TRBD1. Germline V lookup: CDR1 SQVTM, CDR2 ANQGSEA. J was trimmed by 5 bases and V by 7 bases; bases with no gene match: 7. The CDR3 spans 12 residues. The CDR3 region has the DNA TGCAGCGCTCCGTTACAGGGGACTGAAGCTTTCTTT. It codes for CSAPLQGTEAFF. Based on the CDR3 plus reference TRBV29-1 and TRBJ1-1, the full variable domain is SAVISQKPSRDICQRGTSLTIQCQVDSQVTMMFWYRQQPGQSLTLIATANQGSEATYESGFVIDKFPISRPNLTFSTLTVSNMSPEDSSIYLCSAPLQGTEAFFGQGTRLTVV.

The chain employs TRBV25-1 and TRBJ2-2, with D possibly TRBD1 on 5 matching bases. CDR3 length: 13 amino acids. V lost 8 bases, J lost 7 bases, and 14 bases lay in between. Germline CDR1 and CDR2: MGHDK and SYGVNS. CDR3 DNA: TGTGCCAGCCATACCGACAGAGACGGGGAGCTGTTTTTT. Translating it yields CASHTDRDGELFF.

This chain links TRBV19 with TRBJ1-5, with 7 bases aligning to TRBD1. Germline-derived CDR1 and CDR2 are LNHDA and SQIVND (reference sequence). J was trimmed by 5 bases and V by 4 bases; bases with no gene match: 8. The CDR3 is made up of 15 amino acids. The CDR3: CASSTGTVGYQPQHF. The CDR3 DNA follows: TGTGCCAGTAGTACCGGGACAGTCGGATATCAGCCCCAGCATTTT.

This clone came up once. The rearrangement uses TRBV29-1 and TRBJ1-3, with 7 positions matching TRBD1. Losses at the gene ends were 7 bases for V and 2 bases for J; bases not matched to a gene: 2. Per the germline V gene, CDR1 is SQVTM and CDR2 is ANQGSEA. The CDR3 loop spans 12 amino acids. CDR3 bases: TGCAGCGCAGGGGGAACTGGAAACACCATATATTTT. This sequence encodes CSAGGTGNTIYF.

The chain has TRBV5-6 and TRBJ1-2; D gene uncertain. Germline V gene sequence: CDR1 SGHDT, CDR2 YYEEEE. CDR3 length equals 13 residues. V dropped 2 bases and J dropped 1 base, with 6 bases sitting between them. The CDR3 loop is CASSFGNNYGYTF. DNA for the CDR3: TGTGCCAGCAGCTTCGGGAATAACTATGGCTACACCTTC.

The CDR3 nucleotides are TGTGCCAGCAGTGGAAGGAGAACAGGGGGTGAAAAACTGTTTTTT. As protein: CASSGRRTGGEKLFF. The rearrangement links TRBV2 to TRBJ1-4; 8 bases match TRBD1. From germline, CDR1 is SNHLY and CDR2 FYNNEI. Trimming cost V 4 bases and J 7 bases; bases outside gene matches: 8. The CDR3 spans 15 residues.

The V gene is TRBV5-6, the J gene TRBJ1-1, with D unclear. Germline CDR1 is SGHDT and CDR2 is YYEEEE. Trimming left V 4 bases short and J 10 bases short, with 17 bases between. The CDR3 runs 13 residues. The CDR3 region is CASSTGIQFGAFF. In DNA form, the CDR3 reads TGTGCCAGCAGCACCGGGATCCAGTTCGGAGCTTTCTTT.

This rearrangement joins TRBV28 to TRBJ2-7, with 7 bases lining up with TRBD2. The trim removed 7 bases at V and 3 bases at J, leaving 12 bases unmatched. The germline V gene has CDR1 MDHEN and CDR2 SYDVKM. The CDR3 consists of 15 residues. The CDR3 coding sequence is TGTGCCAGCACTCCCGGGGGGACCGCTAGCTACGAGCAGTACTTC. This gives the protein CASTPGGTASYEQYF.

This clone was seen only a few times. The V call is TRBV5-4, the J call TRBJ1-1; D gene unclear. The CDR3 is 14 amino acids. CDR1 is SGHNT and CDR2 is YYREEE in the germline V gene (reference sequence). Trimming took off 9 bases at V and 7 bases at J, with 22 bases between the two ends. CDR3 in amino acids: CATRFGRVEGEAFF. CDR3 DNA: TGTGCCACCCGGTTTGGGCGGGTAGAGGGTGAAGCTTTCTTT.

A single count supports this clone. CDR3 loop: CASSFGTANTEAFF. The CDR3 DNA reads as TGTGCCAGCAGTTTCGGGACAGCGAACACTGAAGCTTTCTTT. This chain links TRBV28 with TRBJ1-1; TRBD1 matches at 7 bases. V lost 3 bases and J lost 1; bases outside the gene matches: 2. This CDR3 contains 14 residues. Germline V gives CDR1 MDHEN, CDR2 SYDVKM.

V and J are TRBV7-6 and TRBJ1-3; D gene unclear. Germline CDR1 reads SGHVS; CDR2 reads FNYEAQ. The CDR3 covers 15 residues. V gave up 4 bases and J gave up 0 bases, with 10 bases separating them. DNA for the CDR3: TGTGCCAGCAGCTCGCAGGTCCTCTCTGGAAACACCATATATTTT. Amino acids: CASSSQVLSGNTIYF.

This clone came up a few times. The chain uses TRBV28 and TRBJ2-2; TRBD1 agrees at 8 bases. Trimming removed 5 bases from V and 4 bases from J; junction bases left unmatched: 6. The CDR3 runs 15 residues. The germline CDR1 and CDR2 sequences are MDHEN and SYDVKM. The CDR3 here is CASSPGGDFTGELFF. The CDR3 nucleotides are TGTGCCAGCAGTCCAGGGGGCGATTTCACCGGGGAGCTGTTTTTT.

The chain has TRBV11-2 and TRBJ1-2; TRBD1 might be the D (6 bases). There are 14 residues in the CDR3. V lost 5 bases, J lost 4 bases, and 14 bases lay in between. The V gene's germline CDR1 is SGHAT and CDR2 FQNNGV. The chain's CDR3 is CASSPSGHSYGYTF. The CDR3 DNA reads TGTGCCAGCAGCCCCTCGGGACACTCCTATGGCTACACCTTC.

This clone was seen a few times. The V and J genes are TRBV6-6 and TRBJ2-7; the match to TRBD1 covers 8 bases. The length of the CDR3 is 13 residues. The J segment lost 5 bases and the V segment lost 8 bases, leaving 8 bases of the junction unmatched. Germline CDR1 MNHNY, CDR2 SVGAGI (reference sequence). Here the CDR3 DNA reads TGTGCCAGCCATAGGACAGGGAAGGACGAGCAGTACTTC. It yields the protein CASHRTGKDEQYF.

This chain uses TRBV5-1 with TRBJ2-7; 11 nucleotides match TRBD1. The CDR3 covers 15 residues. Germline V gene lookup returns CDR1 SGHRS and CDR2 YFSETQ. V trimming: 4 bases; J trimming: 5 bases; junction bases outside the gene matches: 8. CDR3 coding DNA: TGCGCCAGCAGCGGGGGACAGGGGGAGAGCCACGAGCAGTACTTC. This sequence encodes CASSGGQGESHEQYF.

This rearrangement joins TRBV7-2 to TRBJ1-1; 7 positions agree with TRBD1. The V gene end was trimmed by 0 bases and the J gene end by 0 bases; junction bases not matched to a gene: 1. The CDR3 is 15 amino acids. Germline loops: CDR1 SGHTA, CDR2 FQGNSA. The CDR3 reads CASSLAGQLNTEAFF. The CDR3 nucleotides read TGTGCCAGCAGCTTAGCGGGACAGCTGAACACTGAAGCTTTCTTT.

This sequence joins TRBV27 and TRBJ1-5, with D perhaps matching TRBD1 (6 bases). The CDR3 is 14 amino acids. V lost 4 bases, J lost 7 bases, and 14 bases lay in between. In germline, CDR1 is MNHEY, CDR2 SMNVEV (reference sequence). CDR3 sequence (DNA): TGTGCCAGCAGTTCGACAGGATTGGGCCAGCCCCAGCATTTT. Translation: CASSSTGLGQPQHF.